This TCR beta chain was sequenced for a study of vaccination and CD4 T cells after COVID-19 (dated 2022 in TCRdb). Background for the entire study: Convalescent patients had a positive SARS-CoV-2 result on nasal swab PCR, and of these patients, about ten had mild disease and one had severe disease. The convalescent cohort comprised six males and four females, including two Hispanic individuals, seven Caucasians, two Asians and one multiracial person. Post-vaccine blood samples were taken a median of roughly 75 days after the second vaccine dose, with a range of roughly 14 to 241 days. Post-COVID blood samples were collected from convalescent patients a median of around 100 days after diagnosis, with a range of about 35 to 170 days. Control cultures used a CEFX viral epitope pool as positive control, an HIV-1 Nef peptide pool as negative control, or no peptide. The spike-specific CD4+ TCR repertoire was compared before and after mRNA vaccination in over 9 COVID-19 convalescent patients and a few infection-naive healthy vaccine recipients. Each participant got two doses of either the Pfizer-BioNTech BNT162b2 vaccine (n=8) or the Moderna mRNA-1273 vaccine (n=2). The cultures were stimulated with overlapping spike peptide pools from SARS-CoV-2 and from the common cold coronaviruses HCoV-NL63, HCoV-OC43 and HCoV-229E.

The sample's treatment or condition label, decoded: roughly nine-day PBMC culture with coronavirus spike peptide pools or control peptides (ViraFEST assay). The ViraFEST assay, used in the study, expanded antigen-specific T cells with peptide pools and then identified the expanded clonotypes through TCR sequencing. The positive SARS-CoV-2 PCR tests of the convalescent patients were dated from March to December 2020, before the Alpha, Beta and Delta variants emerged in the United States. Each well held under 2.5 million PBMCs cultured in IMDM containing approximately 5% human AB serum and 10 IU/ml IL-2, with about 9.4 ug/ml peptide pools added. Half of the culture medium was replaced with fresh IL-2-containing medium on days 3 and 7. CD4+ T cells were isolated after about nine days of culture through negative selection using the EasySep CD4+ T cell isolation kit. PBMCs were separated from whole blood using Ficoll-Paque Plus gradient centrifugation and then either used fresh or cryopreserved at -140C. In general, triplicate wells were set up for every culture condition.

What the research found in general, with its limitations: In convalescent patients, a median roughly 86% of post-vaccine SARS-CoV-2-reactive clones were detected only after vaccination, suggesting vaccine-specific priming. Relatively few convalescent patients were included in the study, and early timepoints after natural infection were not analyzed. Nearly all vaccine-specific clones in convalescent patients (304 of 307) were mono-reactive for SARS-CoV-2 spike rather than cross-reactive with common cold coronaviruses. Although the median number of SARS-CoV-2-reactive clonotypes went up from more than 20 after infection to around 40 after vaccination, the increase was not significant.

A word on this clonotype: No antigen is known for it. It has no much larger one-base neighbor in the sample; base qualities were not kept.

V loses 2 bases at its end and J loses 4 bases; junction bases beyond the gene matches: 1. Its CDR3 holds 13 amino acids, cysteine through phenylalanine. Only the CDR3 portion is preserved as DNA: 39 bases, with reading frame beginning at the first base. CDR1 is given as SGHRS and CDR2 as YFSETQ, both from the germline V gene. Libraries were built with PCR. At the Johns Hopkins FTIC core, DNA from the cultured CD4+ T cells underwent TCR sequencing with the Oncomine TCR Beta short-read assay. Genomic DNA was extracted from the cultured CD4+ T cells with the QIAamp micro DNA kit. Oncomine TCR Beta libraries from cultured CD4+ T cells were pooled with unique dual indexes and sequenced on an Illumina iSeq 100. The study's processing was this. Non-productive sequences were removed, and CDR3s that did not start with C, did not end with F or W, or were shorter than 7 amino acids were discarded. The MANAFEST web application identified antigen-specific clonotypes by comparing peptide-stimulated wells against reference wells and other culture wells. An FDR below 0.05, an odds ratio above 5, and a productive frequency above 0.1% in at least two of three replicate wells were required for clones to be considered positive. A clonotype counted as cross-reactive if it showed significant expansion both in the SARS-CoV-2 spike wells and in at least one common cold coronavirus spike condition. Levenshtein distances (stringdist) and unrooted phylogenetic trees (ape) in R version 3.6.1 were used to assess CDR3 homology. TCRdb reworked the public reads: Q25 trimming with fastp, MiXCR clone assembly, productive beta chains retained. Rows with a matching CDR3 protein are joined into one entry that keeps the most common DNA and genes. The V and J calls reflect TCRdb's pipeline rather than the authors' work. In all, the sample holds a few thousand distinct CDR3 sequences, and around 69% of those were seen once. The ten largest account for roughly 19% of the sample.

Here the chain combines TRBV5-1 and TRBJ1-2, with 8 bases in between that match TRBD1. This receptor was taken from a human donor who had recovered from COVID-19. The sample comprised CD4+ T cells from blood, cultured in vitro. The DNA sequence is given as TGCGCCAGCAGCTTCACAGGGGGCTATGGCTACACCTTC. Its protein reads: CASSFTGGYGYTF. With all but the CDR3 taken from the reference TRBV5-1 and TRBJ1-2 genes, the full variable domain is: KAGVTQTPRYLIKTRGQQVTLSCSPISGHRSVSWYQQTPGQGLQFLFEYFSETQRNKGNFPGRFSGRQFSNSRSEMNVSTLELGDSALYLCASSFTGGYGYTFGSGTRLTVV.